Below, 18 T cell receptor beta chains from the same sample are listed, as sequenced in a study of identical twins. TCRdb fed the 5' RACE reads into MiXCR, producing one record per CDR3 protein. The sample consists of 1.5 million to 2 million distinct CDR3 sequences, about 30% of them appearing once. Sample: cord blood. These receptors all come from a newborn girl in good health.

The gene calls are TRBV27 and TRBJ2-4; 7 nucleotides agree with TRBD1. V was pared by 7 bases and J by 8 bases, with 14 bases of the junction left unmatched. CDR1 and CDR2 from the germline V gene are MNHEY and SMNVEV (reference sequence). This CDR3 region has 15 residues. The CDR3 spells CASTTITQGHHIQYF. CDR3 nucleotides: TGTGCCAGCACCACTATCACACAGGGGCACCACATTCAGTACTTC.

This clonotype was recorded at least ten times. The J gene is TRBJ1-6, the V gene TRBV14, with D perhaps TRBD1 (6 bases). The length of the CDR3 is 15 residues. CDR1 SGHDN and CDR2 FVKESK come from the germline V gene. V lost 4 bases to trimming and J lost 2 bases, with 9 bases between them. The CDR3 region is CASSPRDTYNSPLHF. The CDR3 region has the DNA TGTGCCAGCAGCCCCCGGGACACCTATAATTCACCCCTCCACTTT.

This clonotype was recorded a few times. The chain is built from TRBV5-5 and TRBJ1-1; D remains unclear. The germline gives CDR1 SGHKS, CDR2 YYEKEE (reference sequence). The ends were cut back, 3 bases at V and 1 base at J, with 7 bases in the middle. The CDR3 spans 13 residues. Here the CDR3 DNA reads TGTGCCAGCAGCTCGAGTCCGAACACTGAAGCTTTCTTT. Amino acid sequence: CASSSSPNTEAFF.

In this sample, this clonotype turned up a few times. This chain connects TRBV6-2 or TRBV6-3 to TRBJ2-1, with 12 positions matching TRBD2. CDR1 and CDR2 from the germline V gene are MNHEY and SVGEGT. The CDR3 sequence is 14 residues long. V trimming: 8 bases; J trimming: 12 bases; junction bases outside the gene matches: 11. The CDR3 bases are TGTGCCAGCGACGTAGGACTAGCGGGAAGTGTGCAGTTCTTC. Residues: CASDVGLAGSVQFF.

The chain links TRBV6-2 or TRBV6-3 to TRBJ2-5, with no clear D. The end of the DNA aligns better with TRBJ2-7, so the J call may be wrong. This CDR3 has 13 residues. The germline V gene has CDR1 MNHEY and CDR2 SVGEGT. CDR3 sequence: CASTTRASYEQYF. CDR3 DNA: TGTGCCAGCACTACCCGGGCCAGCTACGAGCAGTACTTC.

This clonotype was found a few times. The gene calls are TRBV12-3 or TRBV12-4 and TRBJ2-5; TRBD1 might be the D (5 bases). The CDR3 sequence is 13 residues long. V lost 7 bases and J lost 2, with 11 bases in between. The CDR3 spells CASTFPGQETQYF. The CDR3 nucleotides read TGTGCCAGCACCTTCCCAGGGCAAGAGACCCAGTACTTC.

The V call is TRBV20-1, the J call TRBJ2-1; D is uncertain. CDR3 length: 11 amino acids. V was cut by 3 bases and J by 7 bases, with 7 bases left in between. CDR1 and CDR2 (germline): DFQATT, SNEGSKA (reference sequence). The CDR3 region has the DNA TGCAGTGCTAGGTGGGGAAATGAGCAGTTCTTC. Protein product: CSARWGNEQFF.

The genes are TRBV12-5 and TRBJ2-4; D gene uncertain. The germline V and J ends were trimmed by 1 base and 13 bases, with 23 bases remaining between them. CDR1 is LGHNT, CDR2 FRNRAP, per germline. The CDR3 contains 16 residues. CDR3 nucleotides: TGTGCTAGTGGTTTGGCGCTGGGGTCCCGAACCGATGAGCAGTACTTC. It codes for CASGLALGSRTDEQYF.

DNA of the CDR3: TGTGCCAGCAGCCAAGCTATGACTGGGGCCAACGTCCTGACTTTC. Translated: CASSQAMTGANVLTF. The gene calls are TRBV14 and TRBJ2-6; no reliable D call. Germline V gene lookup returns CDR1 SGHDN and CDR2 FVKESK. The CDR3 runs to 15 residues. V lost 1 base and J 2 bases, leaving 6 bases between the germline ends.

The rearrangement uses TRBV10-3 and TRBJ1-2; tentative D call: TRBD1 (5 bases). The CDR3 runs to 17 residues. Germline lookup yields CDR1 ENHRY and CDR2 SYGVKD. V was trimmed by 3 bases and J by 5 bases, leaving 22 bases between them. CDR3 residues: CAISELVGRALLYGYTF. The CDR3, as DNA: TGTGCCATCAGTGAATTAGTCGGCAGGGCCTTATTGTATGGCTACACCTTC.

About this clonotype: The junction departs from germline at one end; a sequencing error may be responsible. The chain has TRBV20-1 and TRBJ1-1; D perhaps matches TRBD1 (6 bases). Germline V gene lookup returns CDR1 DFQATT and CDR2 SNEGSKA (reference sequence). The CDR3 is 13 residues long. The CDR3 sequence: CSALRTAYTEAFF. The CDR3 DNA sequence: TGCAGTGCTCTACGGACAGCCTACACTGAGGCTTTCTTT.

The chain recombines TRBV20-1 with TRBJ2-1; D not resolved. This CDR3 is 12 amino acids long. V was trimmed by 7 bases and J by 4 bases, leaving 11 bases between them. Germline assignment: CDR1 DFQATT and CDR2 SNEGSKA (reference sequence). This chain's CDR3 is CSVPTGYNEQFF. CDR3 nucleotide sequence: TGCAGTGTCCCGACTGGTTACAATGAGCAGTTCTTC.

This clonotype was detected a few times. The rearrangement links TRBV5-4 to TRBJ2-3, with a tentative D call TRBD2 (6 bases). The CDR3 spans 12 residues. CDR1 and CDR2 from the germline V gene are SGHNT and YYREEE (reference sequence). V lost 3 bases to trimming and J lost 10 bases, with 12 bases between them. The CDR3 here is CASSSAGRSQYF. CDR3 in DNA: TGTGCCAGCAGCTCTGCGGGGAGGTCGCAGTATTTT.

The V gene is TRBV9, the J gene TRBJ2-7, with D maybe TRBD1 (5 bases). V shed 2 bases and J shed 12 bases, with 24 bases lying between them. Germline lookup yields CDR1 SGDLS and CDR2 YYNGEE. The CDR3 is made up of 15 amino acids. CDR3 bases: TGTGCCAGCAGCGTCCACACGGCGGACAAAAACATTCGGTACTTC. This encodes CASSVHTADKNIRYF.

Concerning this clonotype: A much larger clone lies a single base off, so this may be a read error. The CDR3 sequence is CASSRLGSTSEQLF. In DNA, the CDR3 is TGTGCCAGCAGTCGGCTCGGATCGACCAGTGAGCAGTTATTC. V and J are TRBV25-1 and TRBJ2-1, with D uncertain. This CDR3 has 14 residues. Germline V gene data show CDR1 as MGHDK and CDR2 as SYGVNS.

This clonotype occurred a few times. This chain connects TRBV21-1 to TRBJ1-2; TRBD1, the table's D call, lacks a check against the DNA. TRBV21-1 is deemed a pseudogene. The CDR3 length is 14 residues. The CDR3: CASRDRGFNYGYTF. Here the CDR3 DNA reads TGTGCCAGTCGGGACAGGGGGTTTAACTATGGCTACACCTTC.

This clonotype appeared many times. The V and J genes are TRBV2 and TRBJ2-7; D is possibly TRBD1 or TRBD2 (5 bases each). V dropped 6 bases and J dropped 0 bases, with 6 bases sitting between them. CDR3 length: 12 residues. CDR1 and CDR2 from the germline V gene are SNHLY and FYNNEI. CDR3 coding DNA: TGTGCCAGCAGGGGGGACTCCTACGAGCAGTACTTC. Protein sequence: CASRGDSYEQYF.

The gene calls are TRBV19 and TRBJ2-1; possible D gene TRBD2, 7 bases. The J call may be mistaken, given a closer DNA end match to TRBJ2-7. There are 15 residues in the CDR3. The germline CDR1 and CDR2 sequences are LNHDA and SQIVND (reference sequence). The CDR3 region is CASSIKGRGYNEQYF. CDR3 nucleotides: TGTGCCAGTAGTATCAAGGGGAGGGGGTACAATGAGCAGTACTTC.